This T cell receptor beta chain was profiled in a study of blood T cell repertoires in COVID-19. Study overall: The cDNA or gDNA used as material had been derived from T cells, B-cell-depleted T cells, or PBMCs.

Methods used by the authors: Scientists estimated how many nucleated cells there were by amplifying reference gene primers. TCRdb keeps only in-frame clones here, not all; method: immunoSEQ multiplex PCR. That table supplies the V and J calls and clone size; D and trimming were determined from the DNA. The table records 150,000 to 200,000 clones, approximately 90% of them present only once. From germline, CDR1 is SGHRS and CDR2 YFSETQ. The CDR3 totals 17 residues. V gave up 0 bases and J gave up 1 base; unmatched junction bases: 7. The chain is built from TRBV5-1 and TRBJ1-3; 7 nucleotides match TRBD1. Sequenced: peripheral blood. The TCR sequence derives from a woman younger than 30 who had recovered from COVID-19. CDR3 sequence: CASSLAVGGRSGNTIYF. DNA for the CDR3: TGCGCCAGCAGCTTGGCGGTAGGGGGCAGATCTGGAAACACCATATATTTT.